Listed below are T cell receptor beta chains from one sample, sequenced in a study of T cell responses to AZD1222 COVID-19 vaccine. TCRdb keeps only in-frame clones here, not all; method: immunoSEQ multiplex PCR. The sample holds more than 150,000 clones; over 70% are singletons and the top ten take about a tenth. Sequenced material: peripheral blood, taken 28 days after the second AZD1222 dose. The receptor set was obtained from an adult who received the AZD1222 COVID-19 vaccine. Both conserved end residues are part of each CDR3. The order of the fields is J gene, D gene, V gene, clone size, CDR3 DNA, CDR3 protein. The D gene is left open where the match is weak. Rows may omit the clone size; those that give it use once, few, many or a size class.

TRBJ1-2 TRBD1 TRBV18 - TGTGCCAGCTCTCCAGAACTACACAGGGGGACTACTAACTATGGCTACACCTTC CASSPELHRGTTNYGYTF
TRBJ2-3 - TRBV27 - TGTGCCAGCGGAAGACTGCCCCTCACAGATACGCAGTATTTT CASGRLPLTDTQYF
TRBJ1-2 - TRBV2 - TGTGCCAGCAGTGATCACCTTGGGGGGGCCAGTTATGGCTACACCTTC CASSDHLGGASYGYTF
TRBJ2-1 - TRBV6-2/TRBV6-3 - TGTGCCAGCAGCCGAACCCCAGGCGGTGAGCAGTTCTTC CASSRTPGGEQFF
TRBJ2-1 TRBD2 TRBV9 - TGTGCCAGCAGCCCAGGAATAGGCAGGCTAGCGGGGAAGCAGTTCTTC CASSPGIGRLAGKQFF
TRBJ2-2 TRBD2 TRBV27 - TGTGCCAGCCAAACCCCTCCGGGACTAGCGGGAGGTGGTACCGGGGAGCTGTTTTTT CASQTPPGLAGGGTGELFF
TRBJ1-1 - TRBV10-3 - TGTGCCATCTCGCGGGACCAGAACACTGAAGCTTTCTTT CAISRDQNTEAFF
TRBJ1-1 - TRBV29-1 - TGCAGCGCTGAACAATCGGGGGGCCGGACTGAAGCTTTCTTT CSAEQSGGRTEAFF
TRBJ2-7 - TRBV6-5 - TGTGCCAGCACCCGCCCAGGGACCTCCTACGAGCAGTACTTC CASTRPGTSYEQYF
TRBJ1-1 TRBD1 TRBV9 few TGTGCCAGCAGCCCTAGGGGACAGGGGAACACTGAAGCTTTCTTT CASSPRGQGNTEAFF
TRBJ2-2 - TRBV18 - TGTGCCAGCTCACAGGTCGTAGCGGACCCACCCGGGGAGCTGTTTTTT CASSQVVADPPGELFF
TRBJ1-2 - TRBV4-2 - TGTGCCAGCAGCCAAGGGACACAATATGGCTACACCTTC CASSQGTQYGYTF
TRBJ2-1 - TRBV2 - TGTGCCAGCAGGCTTTTCTCCTACAATGAGCAGTTCTTC CASRLFSYNEQFF
TRBJ2-2 TRBD1 TRBV18 - TGTGCCAGCTCGCCACTGGGACAGGGGAACACCGGGGAGCTGTTTTTT CASSPLGQGNTGELFF
TRBJ2-5 TRBD1 TRBV7-8 few TGTGCCAGCAGCTCCCTACAGGGGGCTTGGGAGACCCAGTACTTC CASSSLQGAWETQYF
TRBJ2-7 TRBD2 TRBV6-5 - TGTGCCAGCAGGGCGGGAGATCTCCCCGAGCAGTACTTC CASRAGDLPEQYF
TRBJ1-5 - TRBV5-3 - TGTGCCAGAAGCTTGGTGGCCCAGGGGTATCGTCAGCCCCAGCATTTT CARSLVAQGYRQPQHF
TRBJ1-2 - TRBV3-1/TRBV3-2 - TGTGCCAGCAGCCAAGATACAGGCGCCATCGGCTATGGCTACACCTTC CASSQDTGAIGYGYTF
TRBJ2-1 - TRBV3-1/TRBV3-2 - TGTGCCAGCAGGTACTTAGGGGGGGAGACCCAGTTCTTC CASRYLGGETQFF
TRBJ2-5 TRBD1 TRBV28 - TGTGCCAGCAGTTTATTCCCCGGGACAGGTCAAGAGACCCAGTACTTC CASSLFPGTGQETQYF
TRBJ2-7 - TRBV9 - TGTGCCAGCAGCGTAGTCAGCGGCTACGAGCAGTACTTC CASSVVSGYEQYF
TRBJ1-3 - TRBV9 - TGTGCCAGCAGCTTAAGCGATGGGGCAGGAGGCTCTGGAAACACCATATATTTT CASSLSDGAGGSGNTIYF
TRBJ2-2 TRBD2 TRBV7-7 - TGTGCTAGCAGCTTAGGGACTAGCGGGATGAACGGGGAGCTGTTTTTT CASSLGTSGMNGELFF
TRBJ2-4 TRBD1 TRBV9 - TGTGCCAGCAGCAATCCCCCCGGGACAGGGGGCGCTTCCGGTAAAAACATTCAGTACTTC CASSNPPGTGGASGKNIQYF
TRBJ1-5 - TRBV12-3/TRBV12-4 - TGTGCCAGCAGTTTCAGGGAAGGGCAGCCCCAGCATTTT CASSFREGQPQHF
TRBJ1-2 TRBD1 TRBV30 - TGTGCCTGGAATTCCGGGACAGGGAGAATCTATGGCTACACCTTC CAWNSGTGRIYGYTF
TRBJ1-1 TRBD1 TRBV7-2 - TGTGCCAGCAGCTTAGGACAGGGGACTGAAGCTTTCTTT CASSLGQGTEAFF
TRBJ2-3 - TRBV5-5 - TGTGCCAGCAGTCCACCGGCAGATACGCAGTATTTT CASSPPADTQYF
TRBJ2-5 - TRBV6-5 - TGTGCCAGCGGGGCGGTCCAAGAGACCCAGTACTTC CASGAVQETQYF
TRBJ2-3 - TRBV28 - TGTGCCAGCAGTTCGGACAGACGATCAGATACGCAGTATTTT CASSSDRRSDTQYF
TRBJ1-4 - TRBV5-8 - TGTGCCAGCAGCTTGAACAGGGCTAATAATGAAAAACTGTTTTTT CASSLNRANNEKLFF
TRBJ2-3 TRBD2 TRBV27 - TGTGCCAGCAGTTCATGGGGGAGGGCCCTTGATACGCAGTATTTT CASSSWGRALDTQYF
TRBJ2-3 TRBD2 TRBV4-3 once TGCGCCAGCAGCCAAGATCGAAGCGGGAGGACAGATACGCAGTATTTT CASSQDRSGRTDTQYF
TRBJ2-3 - TRBV5-4 - TGTGCCAGCAGCTTGTCCCTCGGGGGCACAGATACGCAGTATTTT CASSLSLGGTDTQYF